This TCR beta chain was documented in a study of cytotoxic CD8 clonotypes in ibrutinib-treated CLL. Trimming left V 4 bases short and J 6 bases short, with 9 bases between. Germline CDR1 reads SGHRS; CDR2 reads YFSETQ. The CDR3 loop spans 12 amino acids. The data were produced by immunoSEQ multiplex PCR, yet TCRdb's version contains in-frame clones alone and is incomplete. This sample has 20,000 to 25,000 clones, with less than 80% found just once. This TCR derives from a human donor with chronic lymphocytic leukemia. The J gene is TRBJ2-3, the V gene TRBV5-1; no clear D. The sample consisted of PBMCs, taken before ibrutinib treatment. The DNA of the CDR3 is TGCGCCAGCAGCCTAACAACGGATACGCAGTATTTT. This sequence encodes CASSLTTDTQYF.